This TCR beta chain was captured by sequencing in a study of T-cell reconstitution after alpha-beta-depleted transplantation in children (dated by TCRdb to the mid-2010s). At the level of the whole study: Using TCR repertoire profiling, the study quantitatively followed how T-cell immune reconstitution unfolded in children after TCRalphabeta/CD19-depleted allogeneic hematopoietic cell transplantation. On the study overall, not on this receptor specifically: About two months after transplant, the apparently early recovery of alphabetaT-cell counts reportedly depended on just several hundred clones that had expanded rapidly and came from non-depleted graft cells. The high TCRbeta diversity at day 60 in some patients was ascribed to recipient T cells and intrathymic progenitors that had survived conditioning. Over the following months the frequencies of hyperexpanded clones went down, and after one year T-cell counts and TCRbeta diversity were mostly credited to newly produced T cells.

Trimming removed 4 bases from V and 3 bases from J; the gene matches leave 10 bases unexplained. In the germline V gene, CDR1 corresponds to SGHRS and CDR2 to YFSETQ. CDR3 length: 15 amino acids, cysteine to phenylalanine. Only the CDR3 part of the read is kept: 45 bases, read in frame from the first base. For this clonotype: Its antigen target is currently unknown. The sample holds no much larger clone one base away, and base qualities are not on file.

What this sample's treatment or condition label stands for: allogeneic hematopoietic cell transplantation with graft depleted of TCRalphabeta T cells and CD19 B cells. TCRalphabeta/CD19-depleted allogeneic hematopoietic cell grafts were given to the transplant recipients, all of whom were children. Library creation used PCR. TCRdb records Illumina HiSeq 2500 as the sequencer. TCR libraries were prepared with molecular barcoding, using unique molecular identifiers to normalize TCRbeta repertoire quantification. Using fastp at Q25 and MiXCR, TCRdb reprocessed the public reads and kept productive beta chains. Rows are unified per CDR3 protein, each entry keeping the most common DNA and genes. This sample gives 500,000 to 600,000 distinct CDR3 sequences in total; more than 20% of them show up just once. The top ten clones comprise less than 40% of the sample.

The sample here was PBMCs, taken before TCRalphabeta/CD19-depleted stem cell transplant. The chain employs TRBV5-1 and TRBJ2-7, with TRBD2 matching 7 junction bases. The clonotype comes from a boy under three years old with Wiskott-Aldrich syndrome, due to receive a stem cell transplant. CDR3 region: CASSLGTTGIYEQYF. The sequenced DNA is TGCGCCAGCAGCCTCGGGACTACCGGAATCTACGAGCAGTACTTC.